This T cell receptor (beta chain) was observed in a study of T cells after yellow fever vaccination. Study details: Fractions of low cell number were prepared using SMART-Seq v4 Ultra Low Input. The study's findings and limits: The secondary response showed a weaker magnitude and a faster peak, day 5 versus 15.

A word on this clonotype: The antigen remains unidentified. One junction end does not reproduce the germline sequence, and a read error may be involved.

The germline CDR1 and CDR2 sequences are MNHNS and SASEGT. This CDR3 contains 15 residues. TCRdb analysed the 5' RACE reads with MiXCR anew, one entry per CDR3 protein. The profile shows fewer than 400,000 distinct CDR3 sequences, approximately 11% of them singletons. Sample: CD4+ T cells sorted from PBMCs, taken 45 days after the yellow fever booster vaccination. This sequence was found in a man between 18 and 35 years old who received the YFV17D yellow fever vaccine. The V gene is TRBV6-1, the J gene TRBJ1-5; D ambiguous. In DNA, the CDR3 is TGTGCCAGCAGCCTAGAACAGCCTTTCAATCAACCCCAGCATTTT. Amino acids: CASSLEQPFNQPQHF.